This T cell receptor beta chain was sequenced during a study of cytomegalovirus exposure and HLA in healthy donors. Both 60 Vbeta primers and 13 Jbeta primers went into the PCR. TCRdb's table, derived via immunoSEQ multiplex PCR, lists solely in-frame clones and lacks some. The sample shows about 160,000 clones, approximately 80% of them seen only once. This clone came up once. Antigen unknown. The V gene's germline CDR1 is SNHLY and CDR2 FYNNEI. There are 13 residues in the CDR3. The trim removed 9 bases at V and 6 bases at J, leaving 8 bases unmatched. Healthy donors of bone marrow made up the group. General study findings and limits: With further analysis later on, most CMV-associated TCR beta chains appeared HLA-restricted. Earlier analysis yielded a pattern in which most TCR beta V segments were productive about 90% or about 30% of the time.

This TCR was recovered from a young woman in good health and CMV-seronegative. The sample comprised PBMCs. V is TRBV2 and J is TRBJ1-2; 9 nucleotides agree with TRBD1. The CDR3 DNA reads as TGTGCCAGAGACAAGGGACAGGGAAATGGCTACACCTTC. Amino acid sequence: CARDKGQGNGYTF.